This T cell receptor beta chain originates from a study of shared clonotypes between healthy human individuals. CDR1 is SGHDN and CDR2 is FVKESK in the germline V gene. The length of the CDR3 is 14 residues. Trimming removed 3 bases from V and 0 bases from J, with 6 bases in between. Profiling relied on immunoSEQ multiplex PCR, and the TCRdb table lists in-frame clones only, not all of them. This repertoire shows 550,000 to 850,000 clones, 55% to 75% found once; its top ten account for under 2%. The gene calls are TRBV14 and TRBJ1-3, with D unclear. Sequenced input: memory CD4+ T cells sorted from blood. Indicated subset: CD45RA-negative fraction. This clonotype originated in a woman aged 30 to 39 in good health. As DNA, the CDR3 is TGTGCCAGCAGCCAGTTGGCCTCTGGAAACACCATATATTTT. Residues: CASSQLASGNTIYF.